This T cell receptor beta chain was sequenced in a study of CD8 T cells in ankylosing spondylitis. Libraries of TCR beta came from quantitative 5'-RACE with molecular barcodes. TCRdb recomputed calls from the 5' RACE reads with MiXCR, one row per CDR3 protein. This sample yields about 390,000 distinct CDR3 sequences, of which around 24% are seen a single time; about 15% belongs to the top ten. Study-wide results and limits: Characteristic of ankylosing spondylitis blood, it appeared, was a TCR beta motif comprising eight highly homologous variants.

Germline assignment: CDR1 SGHAT and CDR2 FQNNGV. The CDR3 is made up of 20 amino acids. V lost 1 base, J lost 2 bases, and 24 bases lay in between. The sample holds a few counts of this clonotype. What it binds is unknown. This chain connects TRBV11-2 to TRBJ1-3; D gene uncertain. The clonotype was recovered from a male donor with ankylosing spondylitis. Specimen: blood, either unsorted or a sorted T cell fraction (not recorded which). The CDR3, as DNA: TGTGCCAGCAGCTTAGGGGGTGCGGGTTTCCGCCTTGGGGCTGGAAACACCATATATTTT. Amino acids: CASSLGGAGFRLGAGNTIYF.